These 18 T cell receptor beta chains were sequenced from one sample in a study of blood T cell repertoires in COVID-19. The repertoire was sequenced with immunoSEQ multiplex PCR; TCRdb's copy has only in-frame clones and lacks some. This table holds 130,000 or so clones, 77% found once. Input material: peripheral blood. All receptors derive from a man older than 75 with acute or convalescent COVID-19.

A single count supports this clone. The V gene is TRBV6-5, the J gene TRBJ2-7, with TRBD1 as a possible D gene (6 bases). This CDR3 has 11 residues. Trimming cost V 6 bases and J 5 bases, with 8 bases left between them. Germline-derived CDR1 and CDR2 are MNHEY and SVGAGI. CDR3 nucleotides: TGTGCCAGCAGCAACAGGGACGAGCAGTACTTC. It encodes CASSNRDEQYF.

V is TRBV7-9 and J is TRBJ2-3; 9 positions agree with TRBD1. The length of the CDR3 is 15 residues. From germline, CDR1 is SEHNR and CDR2 FQNEAQ (reference sequence). V lost 4 bases and J lost 3; bases outside the gene matches: 5. The CDR3 region has the DNA TGTGCCAGCAGCTCATACAGGGGGCAGACAGATACGCAGTATTTT. The encoded protein is CASSSYRGQTDTQYF.

The chain uses TRBV6-2 or TRBV6-3 and TRBJ2-3; TRBD2 matches 13 bases. V trimming: 6 bases; J trimming: 4 bases; junction bases outside the gene matches: 10. Germline V lookup: CDR1 MNHEY, CDR2 SVGEGT. This CDR3 region has 17 residues. The chain's CDR3 is CASSELAGGPRPDTQYF. The CDR3 bases are TGTGCCAGCAGCGAACTAGCGGGGGGGCCACGACCAGATACGCAGTATTTT.

This chain joins TRBV6-1 and TRBJ1-2; the match to TRBD1 covers 7 bases. The CDR3 runs to 13 residues. J gave up 8 bases and V 6 bases, and 9 bases lay outside the gene matches. From germline, CDR1 is MNHNS and CDR2 SASEGT. This CDR3 is CASRQQGPGGYTF. CDR3 nucleotides: TGTGCCAGCAGGCAACAGGGGCCGGGCGGCTACACCTTC.

This clone was found a few times. The V call is TRBV18, the J call TRBJ2-1; 12 bases fit TRBD1. This CDR3 has 16 residues. Per germline, CDR1 KGHSH and CDR2 LQKENI. Losses at the gene ends were 2 bases for V and 10 bases for J; bases not matched to a gene: 9. For the CDR3, the DNA is TGTGCCAGCTCACCAGCCCCCGGGACAGGGGGCGGAGAGCAGTTCTTC. Its protein product is CASSPAPGTGGGEQFF.

This clone came up a few times. The chain couples TRBV11-2 to TRBJ2-6; no definite D call. Per the germline V gene, CDR1 is SGHAT and CDR2 is FQNNGV. This CDR3 comprises 17 residues. V gave up 3 bases and J gave up 1 base, with 13 bases separating them. As DNA, the CDR3 is TGTGCCAGCAGCTTTTTACTACCGACGTCTGGGGCCAACGTCCTGACTTTC. It yields the protein CASSFLLPTSGANVLTF.

This chain uses TRBV6-6 with TRBJ2-2; TRBD2 agrees at 11 bases. V gave up 6 bases and J gave up 3 bases; unmatched junction bases: 9. CDR1 and CDR2 from the germline V gene are MNHNY and SVGAGI (reference sequence). This CDR3 has 17 residues. CDR3 region: CASSRELAGADTGELFF. CDR3 in DNA: TGTGCCAGCAGCCGAGAACTAGCGGGGGCGGACACCGGGGAGCTGTTTTTT.

V and J are TRBV11-2 and TRBJ2-7, with D possibly matching TRBD2 (5 bases). V lost 5 bases and J lost 3, with 8 bases in between. The CDR3 spans 12 residues. Germline lookup yields CDR1 SGHAT and CDR2 FQNNGV. The CDR3 is CASSLGDYEQYF. The DNA of the CDR3 is TGTGCCAGCAGCCTCGGGGACTACGAGCAGTACTTC. The whole variable domain, filled in from reference TRBV11-2 and TRBJ2-7, reads EAGVAQSPRYKIIEKRQSVAFWCNPISGHATLYWYQQILGQGPKLLIQFQNNGVVDDSQLPKDRFSAERLKGVDSTLKIQPAKLEDSAVYLCASSLGDYEQYFGPGTRLTVT.

This chain uses TRBV5-4 with TRBJ1-6; D might be TRBD1 (6 bases). Germline loops: CDR1 SGHNT, CDR2 YYREEE (reference sequence). The V and J ends lost 6 bases and 9 bases respectively, with 19 bases between them. The CDR3 contains 15 residues. This CDR3 is CASTLQGSEGSPLHF. In nucleotides, the CDR3 is TGTGCCAGCACACTGCAGGGGTCCGAGGGTTCACCCCTCCACTTT.

This rearrangement joins TRBV5-1 to TRBJ1-1; 8 bases agree with TRBD1. Trimming took 4 bases from V and 1 from J; bases not matched to a gene: 3. Germline V gene lookup returns CDR1 SGHRS and CDR2 YFSETQ. The CDR3 loop spans 14 amino acids. The CDR3 sequence is CASSAGTGNTEAFF. The CDR3 DNA sequence: TGCGCCAGCAGCGCCGGGACAGGGAACACTGAAGCTTTCTTT.

This clone was detected a few times. The chain combines TRBV19 with TRBJ1-6; 8 bases line up with TRBD1. The germline gives CDR1 LNHDA, CDR2 SQIVND (reference sequence). V shed 5 bases, J shed 8 bases, and the junction held 14 bases outside the gene matches. The CDR3 is made up of 17 amino acids. The chain's CDR3 is CASSSKPQGDFDSPLHF. CDR3 coding DNA: TGTGCCAGTAGTTCAAAGCCACAGGGGGATTTTGATTCACCCCTCCACTTT.

V usage is TRBV9 and J usage is TRBJ2-3, with 8 positions matching TRBD2. V lost 0 bases, J lost 6 bases, and 9 bases stayed unmatched. Germline values: CDR1 SGDLS, CDR2 YYNGEE. This CDR3 is built from 16 residues. The CDR3 sequence is CASSVEHGGGLDTQYF. The CDR3 DNA is TGTGCCAGCAGCGTAGAGCACGGCGGGGGGCTGGATACGCAGTATTTT.

The chain recombines TRBV2 with TRBJ1-1; 8 bases agree with TRBD1. The CDR3 contains 15 residues. J gave up 4 bases and V 6 bases, and 10 bases lay outside the gene matches. Germline V CDR1 and CDR2: SNHLY, FYNNEI. The CDR3 DNA reads TGTGCCAGCAGCATTGAGACAGGGGTTGGCACTGAAGCTTTCTTT. As protein: CASSIETGVGTEAFF.

This clone was detected once. The rearrangement uses TRBV6-6 and TRBJ1-1; maybe TRBD1 (5 bases). Germline values: CDR1 MNHNY, CDR2 SVGAGI (reference sequence). CDR3 length: 13 residues. V was pared by 9 bases and J by 1 base, with 12 bases between. The CDR3 nucleotides are TGTGCCAGTCAAGACGGACAGAACACTGAAGCTTTCTTT. Its translation: CASQDGQNTEAFF.

The chain couples TRBV10-3 to TRBJ2-2; D ambiguous. V dropped 8 bases and J dropped 5 bases, with 6 bases sitting between them. CDR3 length equals 11 residues. Germline CDR1 ENHRY, CDR2 SYGVKD. The CDR3 DNA sequence: TGTGCCATCGCCCGGACCGGGGAGCTGTTTTTT. Its protein is CAIARTGELFF.

There are a few counts of this clone. The CDR3 loop is CASIRTGGFSPLHF. DNA for the CDR3: TGTGCCAGCATACGGACAGGGGGATTTTCACCCCTCCACTTT. The V gene is TRBV28, the J gene TRBJ1-6; the match to TRBD1 covers 10 bases. Trimming took 7 bases from V and 9 from J; bases not matched to a gene: 6. The CDR3 spans 14 residues. CDR1 is MDHEN, CDR2 SYDVKM, per germline.

In DNA form, the CDR3 reads TGTGCCAGCAGCATACCGACAGGTATGAACACTGAAGCTTTCTTT. The encoded protein is CASSIPTGMNTEAFF. V usage is TRBV7-9 and J usage is TRBJ1-1; tentative D call: TRBD1 (6 bases). Germline CDR1 SEHNR, CDR2 FQNEAQ (reference sequence). This CDR3 has 15 residues. V gave up 5 bases and J gave up 0 bases, with 13 bases separating them.

J is TRBJ1-6 and V is TRBV5-5; tentatively, D is TRBD1 (6 bases). Germline values: CDR1 SGHKS, CDR2 YYEKEE (reference sequence). The germline V and J ends were trimmed by 1 base and 0 bases, with 11 bases remaining between them. The CDR3 is made up of 17 amino acids. The CDR3 protein is CASSLFGQSSYNSPLHF. The CDR3 DNA is TGTGCCAGCAGCTTGTTCGGACAGAGCTCCTATAATTCACCCCTCCACTTT.